This TCR beta chain was documented in a study of post-analysis software for immune sequencing data. As for the study in general: Secondary progressive, relapsing-remitting and progressive-relapsing multiple sclerosis were among the included disease courses.

The CDR3 length is 16 residues. Regarding this clonotype: Its matching antigen is unknown.

Study results and limitations: F measure showed strong co-clustering of same-batch samples. A significant reduction in normalized Chao1 diversity was observed in multiple sclerosis patients versus controls. Patients used about five TRBV segments, including TRBV5-6, TRBV5-1 and TRBV20-1, more often than controls.

Built from TCR beta cDNA, the libraries had unique molecular identifiers in them. Yield was roughly 0.5 million cDNA molecules from approximately 0.91 to 9.4 million T cells. TCRdb analysed the PCR reads with MiXCR anew, one entry per CDR3 protein. The sample records a few hundred thousand distinct CDR3 sequences, roughly 38% being singletons. The chain recombines TRBV21-1 with TRBJ1-4; TRBD1 is taken as the D call from the table, unchecked against the DNA. TRBV21-1 represents a pseudogene. The source is a girl aged 10-17 years with multiple sclerosis. The sample was blood. The CDR3 DNA reads TGTGCCAGCAATAACAGGAGGCATCTAGCCCAGGGAAAACTGTTTTTT. Amino acids: CASNNRRHLAQGKLFF.